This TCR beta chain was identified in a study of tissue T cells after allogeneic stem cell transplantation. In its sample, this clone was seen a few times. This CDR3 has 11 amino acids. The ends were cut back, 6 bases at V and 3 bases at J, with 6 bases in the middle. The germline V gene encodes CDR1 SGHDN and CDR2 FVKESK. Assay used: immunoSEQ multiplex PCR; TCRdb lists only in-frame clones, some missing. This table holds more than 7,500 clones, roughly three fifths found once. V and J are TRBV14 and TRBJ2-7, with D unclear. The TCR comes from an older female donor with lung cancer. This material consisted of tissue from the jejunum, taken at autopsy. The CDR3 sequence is CASRGIYEQYF. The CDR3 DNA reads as TGTGCCAGCAGAGGGATCTACGAGCAGTACTTC.